This TCR beta chain was sequenced in a study of vaccination effects on CD4 cells after COVID-19. Viral peptide pool expansion of antigen-specific CD4+ T cells preceded sequencing in the ViraFEST assay. Investigators separated out CD4+ T cells once 10 days of culture had passed. As their vaccination, participants received two doses of either BNT162b2 or mRNA-1273. Trimming at V came to 1 base and at J to 1 base, leaving 7 bases not matched to a gene. CDR1 is SGHRS and CDR2 is YFSETQ in the germline V gene. This CDR3 comprises 17 residues. Profiling relied on immunoSEQ multiplex PCR, and the TCRdb table lists in-frame clones only, not all of them. The sample holds tens of thousands of clones, about 80% seen once. Worth noting for this clone: Antigen: not known.

This sequence originates from a human donor who received a COVID-19 vaccine. This chain uses TRBV5-1 with TRBJ2-3, with 9 bases lining up with TRBD1. This material consisted of CD4+ T cells from PBMCs cultured with HCoV-OC43 spike peptides, taken after COVID-19 vaccination. The subset here: HCoV-OC43 spike overlapping peptide pool stimulation. The CDR3 loop reads CASSLTGQGLRTDTQYF. The DNA of the CDR3 is TGCGCCAGCAGCTTGACGGGACAGGGACTTCGCACAGATACGCAGTATTTT.